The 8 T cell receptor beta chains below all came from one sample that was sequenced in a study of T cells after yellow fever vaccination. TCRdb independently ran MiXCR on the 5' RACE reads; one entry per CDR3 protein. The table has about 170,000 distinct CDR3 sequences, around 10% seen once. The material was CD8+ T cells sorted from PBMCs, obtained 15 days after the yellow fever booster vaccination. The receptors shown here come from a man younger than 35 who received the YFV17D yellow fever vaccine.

The CDR3 region is CASSLVSSAGETQYF. The DNA for the CDR3 is TGTGCCAGCAGCTTAGTATCCTCGGCGGGAGAGACCCAGTACTTC. The chain carries TRBV7-9 and TRBJ2-5, with D possibly TRBD2 on 5 matching bases. Germline-derived CDR1 and CDR2 are SEHNR and FQNEAQ (reference sequence). V lost 1 base to trimming and J lost 4 bases, with 13 bases between them. The CDR3 sequence is 15 residues long.

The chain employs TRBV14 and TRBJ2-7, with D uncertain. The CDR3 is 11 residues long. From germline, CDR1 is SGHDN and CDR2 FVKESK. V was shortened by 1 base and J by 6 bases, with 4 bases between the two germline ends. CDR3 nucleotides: TGTGCCAGCAGCCAAGGGGTCGAGCAGTACGTC. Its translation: CASSQGVEQYV.

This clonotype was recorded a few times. The CDR3, as DNA: TGTGCCAGCAGCTTTGCGGGGTCCGACTACGAGCAGTACTTC. This translates into CASSFAGSDYEQYF. J is TRBJ2-7 and V is TRBV5-4; tentative D call: TRBD2 (6 bases). V lost 2 bases, J lost 3 bases, and 12 bases lay in between. Germline V lookup: CDR1 SGHNT, CDR2 YYREEE (reference sequence). The CDR3 spans 14 residues.

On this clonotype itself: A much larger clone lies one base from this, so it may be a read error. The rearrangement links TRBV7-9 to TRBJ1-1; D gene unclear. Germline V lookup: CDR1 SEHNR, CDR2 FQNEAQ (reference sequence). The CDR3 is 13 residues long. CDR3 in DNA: TGTGCCAGCAGCTTAGTTTCTAGGGTTGAAGCTTTATTT. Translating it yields CASSLVSRVEALF.

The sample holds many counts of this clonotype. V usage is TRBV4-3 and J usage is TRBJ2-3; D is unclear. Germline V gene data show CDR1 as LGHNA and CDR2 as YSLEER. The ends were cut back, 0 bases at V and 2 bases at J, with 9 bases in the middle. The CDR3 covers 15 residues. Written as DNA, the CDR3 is TGCGCCAGCAGCCAAGATGGCAAAGTCACAGATACGCAGTATTTT. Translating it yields CASSQDGKVTDTQYF.

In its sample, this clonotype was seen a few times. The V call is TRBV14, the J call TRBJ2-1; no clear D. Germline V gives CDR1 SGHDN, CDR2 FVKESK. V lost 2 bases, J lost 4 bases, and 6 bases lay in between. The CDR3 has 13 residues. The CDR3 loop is CASSQPNYNEQFF. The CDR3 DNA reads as TGTGCCAGCAGCCAACCTAATTACAATGAGCAGTTCTTC.

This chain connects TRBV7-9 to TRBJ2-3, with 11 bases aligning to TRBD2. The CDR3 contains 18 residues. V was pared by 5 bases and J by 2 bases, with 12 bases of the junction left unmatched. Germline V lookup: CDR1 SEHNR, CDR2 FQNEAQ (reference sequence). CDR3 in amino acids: CASSVTSGGVLNTDTQYF. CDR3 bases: TGTGCCAGCAGCGTCACTAGCGGGGGAGTTCTTAACACAGATACGCAGTATTTT. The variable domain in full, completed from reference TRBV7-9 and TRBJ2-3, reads DTGVSQNPRHKITKRGQNVTFRCDPISEHNRLYWYRQTLGQGPEFLTYFQNEAQLEKSRLLSDRFSAERPKGSFSTLEIQRTEQGDSAMYLCASSVTSGGVLNTDTQYFGPGTRLTVL.

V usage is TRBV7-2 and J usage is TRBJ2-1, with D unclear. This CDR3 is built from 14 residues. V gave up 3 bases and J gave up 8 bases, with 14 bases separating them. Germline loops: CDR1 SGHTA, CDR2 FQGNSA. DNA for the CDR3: TGTGCCAGCAGCTTCAAAGGAAGTTTTGATGAGCAGTTCTTC. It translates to CASSFKGSFDEQFF.